This T cell receptor beta chain was identified during a study of blood T cell repertoires in COVID-19. TCRdb keeps only in-frame clones here, not all; method: immunoSEQ multiplex PCR. The table has 350,000 to 450,000 clones, 75% to 90% seen once. Germline CDR1 and CDR2: GTSNPN and SVGIG (reference sequence). This CDR3 is built from 15 residues. Germline trimming cut 1 base from V and 4 bases from J; bases unmatched to any gene: 9. Input material: peripheral blood. V and J are TRBV30 and TRBJ2-5; 7 bases match TRBD1. This TCR derives from a woman younger than 35 with acute or convalescent COVID-19. The CDR3 DNA is TGTGCCTGGAGTGCCCGTCGACAGGGCAGAGAGACCCAGTACTTC. This translates into CAWSARRQGRETQYF.